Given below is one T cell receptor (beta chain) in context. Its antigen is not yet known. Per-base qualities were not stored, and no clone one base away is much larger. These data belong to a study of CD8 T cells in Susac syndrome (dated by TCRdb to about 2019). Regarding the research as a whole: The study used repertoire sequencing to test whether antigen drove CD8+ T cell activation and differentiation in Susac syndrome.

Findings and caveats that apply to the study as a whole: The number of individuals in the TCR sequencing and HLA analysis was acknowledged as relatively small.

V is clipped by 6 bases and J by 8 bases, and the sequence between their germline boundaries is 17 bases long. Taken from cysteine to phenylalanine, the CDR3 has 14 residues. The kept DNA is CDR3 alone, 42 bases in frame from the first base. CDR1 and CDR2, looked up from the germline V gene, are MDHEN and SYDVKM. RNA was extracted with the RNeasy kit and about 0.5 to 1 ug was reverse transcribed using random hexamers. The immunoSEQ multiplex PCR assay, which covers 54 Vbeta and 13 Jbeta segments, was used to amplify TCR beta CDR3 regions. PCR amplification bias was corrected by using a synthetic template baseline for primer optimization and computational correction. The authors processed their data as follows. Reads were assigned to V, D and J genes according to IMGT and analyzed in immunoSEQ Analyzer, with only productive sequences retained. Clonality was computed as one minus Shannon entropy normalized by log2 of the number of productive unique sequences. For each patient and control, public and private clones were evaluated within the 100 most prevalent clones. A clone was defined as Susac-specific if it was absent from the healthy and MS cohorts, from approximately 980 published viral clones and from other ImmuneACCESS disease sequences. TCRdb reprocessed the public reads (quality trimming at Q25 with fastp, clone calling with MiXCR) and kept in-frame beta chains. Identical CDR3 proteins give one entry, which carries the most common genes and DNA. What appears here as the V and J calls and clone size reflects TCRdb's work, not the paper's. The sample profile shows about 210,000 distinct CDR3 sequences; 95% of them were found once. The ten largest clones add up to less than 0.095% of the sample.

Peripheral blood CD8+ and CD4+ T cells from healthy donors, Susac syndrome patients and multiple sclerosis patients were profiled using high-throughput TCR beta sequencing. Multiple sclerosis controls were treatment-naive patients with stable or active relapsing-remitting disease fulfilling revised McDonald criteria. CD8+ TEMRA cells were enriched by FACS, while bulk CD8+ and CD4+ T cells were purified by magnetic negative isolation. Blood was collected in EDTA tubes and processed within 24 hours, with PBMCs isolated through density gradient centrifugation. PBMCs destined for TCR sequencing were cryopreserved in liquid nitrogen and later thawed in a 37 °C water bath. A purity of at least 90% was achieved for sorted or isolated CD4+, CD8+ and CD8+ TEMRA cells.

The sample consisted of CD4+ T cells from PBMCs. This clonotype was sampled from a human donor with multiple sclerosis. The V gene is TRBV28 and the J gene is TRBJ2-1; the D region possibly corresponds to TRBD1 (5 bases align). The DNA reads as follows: TGTGCCAGCAGCCGACCCCGCCAGGGCTATGAGCAGTTCTTC. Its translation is CASSRPRQGYEQFF.